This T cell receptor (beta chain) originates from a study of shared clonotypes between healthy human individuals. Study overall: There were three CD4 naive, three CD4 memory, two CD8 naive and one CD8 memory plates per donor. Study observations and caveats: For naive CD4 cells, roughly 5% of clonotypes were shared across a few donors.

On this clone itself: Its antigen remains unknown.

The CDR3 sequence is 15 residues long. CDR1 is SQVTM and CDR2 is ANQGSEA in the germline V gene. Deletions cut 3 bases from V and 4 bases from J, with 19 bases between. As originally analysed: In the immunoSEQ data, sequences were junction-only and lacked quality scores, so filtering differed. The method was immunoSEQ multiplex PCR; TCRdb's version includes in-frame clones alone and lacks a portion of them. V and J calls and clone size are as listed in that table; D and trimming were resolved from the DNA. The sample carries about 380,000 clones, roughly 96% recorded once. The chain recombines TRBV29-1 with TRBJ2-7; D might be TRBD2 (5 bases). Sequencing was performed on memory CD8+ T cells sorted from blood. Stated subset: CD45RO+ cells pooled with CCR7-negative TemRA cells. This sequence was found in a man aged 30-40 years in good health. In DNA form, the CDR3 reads TGCAGCGTTGATTCCGGTGAGAGGGCCGGGTACGAGCAGTACTTC. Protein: CSVDSGERAGYEQYF.